This T cell receptor (beta chain) is from a study of blood T cell repertoires in COVID-19. Study at large: Acute-phase and convalescent COVID-19 samples originated in the United States, Italy and Spain. T cells, B-cell-depleted T cells, or PBMCs supplied cDNA or gDNA.

In germline, CDR1 is LGHDT, CDR2 YNNKEL (reference sequence). The CDR3 totals 16 residues. After removal of 0 bases from V and 5 bases from J, the junction contained 8 bases not matched to a gene. How the authors handled the data: The assay estimated nucleated cells by amplifying reference gene primers. The protocol was immunoSEQ multiplex PCR, while the TCRdb copy is restricted to in-frame clones and leaves out a portion. V and J calls plus clone size are reproduced from that table; the DNA served to infer D and trimming. The data contain under 85,000 clones, roughly 90% of them singletons. In its sample, this clone was seen once.

The chain employs TRBV3-1 (or the pseudogene TRBV3-2) and TRBJ2-5, with 8 bases aligning to TRBD2. The sequenced sample was peripheral blood. This receptor was taken from a man in his 70s with active or convalescent COVID-19. DNA for the CDR3: TGTGCCAGCAGCCAAGAGGCAGCGGGGGCCTGGGAGACCCAGTACTTC. Translated: CASSQEAAGAWETQYF.